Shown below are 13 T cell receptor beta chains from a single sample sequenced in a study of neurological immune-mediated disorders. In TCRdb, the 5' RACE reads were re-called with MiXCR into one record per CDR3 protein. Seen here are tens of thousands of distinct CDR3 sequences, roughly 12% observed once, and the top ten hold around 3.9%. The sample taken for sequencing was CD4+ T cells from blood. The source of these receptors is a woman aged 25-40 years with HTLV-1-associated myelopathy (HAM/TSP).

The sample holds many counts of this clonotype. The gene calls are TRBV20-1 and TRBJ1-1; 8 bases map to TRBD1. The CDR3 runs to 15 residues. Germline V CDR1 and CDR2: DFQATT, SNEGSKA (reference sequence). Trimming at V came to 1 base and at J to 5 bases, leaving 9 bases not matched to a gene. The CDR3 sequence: CSARAIDRGGTEAFF. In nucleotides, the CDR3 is TGCAGTGCTAGAGCTATAGACAGGGGAGGTACTGAAGCTTTCTTT.

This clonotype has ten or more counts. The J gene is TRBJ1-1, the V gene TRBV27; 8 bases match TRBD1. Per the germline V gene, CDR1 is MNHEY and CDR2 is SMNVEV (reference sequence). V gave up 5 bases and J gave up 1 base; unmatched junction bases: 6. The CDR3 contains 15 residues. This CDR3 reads CASSADRGRNTEAFF. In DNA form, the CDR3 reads TGTGCCAGCAGTGCCGACAGGGGACGGAACACTGAAGCTTTCTTT.

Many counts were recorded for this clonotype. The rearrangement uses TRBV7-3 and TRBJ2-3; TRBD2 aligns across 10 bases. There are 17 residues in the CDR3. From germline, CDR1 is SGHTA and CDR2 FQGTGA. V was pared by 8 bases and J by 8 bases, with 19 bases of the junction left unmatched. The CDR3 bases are TGTGCCAGCCGCGTCTACGGGGCTAGCGGGGGAGTAGTTACGCAGTATTTT. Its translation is CASRVYGASGGVVTQYF.

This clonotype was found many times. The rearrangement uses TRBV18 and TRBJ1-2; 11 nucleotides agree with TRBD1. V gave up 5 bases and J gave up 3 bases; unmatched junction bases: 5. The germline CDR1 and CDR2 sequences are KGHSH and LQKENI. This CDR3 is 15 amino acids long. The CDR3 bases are TGTGCCAGCTCAGGGGACAGGGGGTTCCACTATGGCTACACCTTC. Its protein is CASSGDRGFHYGYTF. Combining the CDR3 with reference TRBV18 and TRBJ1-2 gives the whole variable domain NAGVMQNPRHLVRRRGQEARLRCSPMKGHSHVYWYRQLPEEGLKFMVYLQKENIIDESGMPKERFSAEFPKEGPSILRIQQVVRGDSAAYFCASSGDRGFHYGYTFGSGTRLTVV.

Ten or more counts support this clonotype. CDR3 nucleotide sequence: TGTGCCAGCCAATCTTTCGCGGGGGGCACAAATCAGCCCCAGCATTTT. Protein sequence: CASQSFAGGTNQPQHF. The gene calls are TRBV6-6 and TRBJ1-5; possible D gene TRBD1, 6 bases. The CDR3 sequence is 16 residues long. Germline CDR1 is MNHNY and CDR2 is SVGAGI (reference sequence). V shed 8 bases and J shed 4 bases, with 21 bases lying between them.

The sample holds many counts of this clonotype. The CDR3 DNA is TGTGCCAGCAGCTTAGCGACAGCTGGGGCCAACGTCCTGACTTTC. Translated: CASSLATAGANVLTF. The rearrangement links TRBV7-9 to TRBJ2-6; tentatively, D is TRBD1 (5 bases). The germline V and J ends were trimmed by 0 bases and 2 bases, with 5 bases remaining between them. CDR3 length: 15 amino acids. The germline gives CDR1 SEHNR, CDR2 FQNEAQ (reference sequence).

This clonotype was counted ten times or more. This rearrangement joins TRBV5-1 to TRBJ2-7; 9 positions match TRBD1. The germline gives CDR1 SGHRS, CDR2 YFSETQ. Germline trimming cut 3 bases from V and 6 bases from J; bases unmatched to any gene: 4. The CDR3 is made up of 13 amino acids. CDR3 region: CASSSGQGFEQYF. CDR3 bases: TGCGCCAGCAGCTCCGGACAGGGGTTCGAGCAGTACTTC.

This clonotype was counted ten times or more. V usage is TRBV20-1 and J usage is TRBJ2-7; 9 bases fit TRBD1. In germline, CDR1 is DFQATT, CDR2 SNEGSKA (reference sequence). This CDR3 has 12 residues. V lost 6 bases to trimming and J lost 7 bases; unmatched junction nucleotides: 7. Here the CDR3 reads CSASGTGSEQYF. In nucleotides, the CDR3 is TGCAGTGCCTCCGGGACAGGGAGTGAGCAGTACTTC.

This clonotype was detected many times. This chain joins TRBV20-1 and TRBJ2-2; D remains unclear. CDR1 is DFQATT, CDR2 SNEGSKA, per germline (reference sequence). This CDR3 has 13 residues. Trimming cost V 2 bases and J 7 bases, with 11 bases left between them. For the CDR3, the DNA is TGCAGTGCTAGACCTCCGGGTCGCGGGGAGCTGTTTTTT. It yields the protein CSARPPGRGELFF.

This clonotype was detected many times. CDR3: CASSYSSRGGSNQPQHF. For the CDR3, the DNA is TGTGCCAGCAGTTACTCGTCCAGGGGTGGAAGCAATCAGCCCCAGCATTTT. The chain carries TRBV6-5 and TRBJ1-5, with D maybe TRBD1 (6 bases). The CDR3 loop spans 17 amino acids. The V and J ends lost 0 bases and 1 base respectively, with 13 bases between them. The germline V gene has CDR1 MNHEY and CDR2 SVGAGI.

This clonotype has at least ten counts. This CDR3 is CATSDSGTGAFSGNTIYF. Here the CDR3 DNA reads TGTGCCACCAGTGATTCCGGGACAGGGGCGTTCTCTGGAAACACCATATATTTT. This rearrangement joins TRBV24-1 to TRBJ1-3, with 10 bases matching TRBD1. Germline V gene sequence: CDR1 KGHDR, CDR2 SFDVKD. V was clipped by 2 bases and J by 0 bases; unmatched bases: 6. CDR3 length equals 18 residues.

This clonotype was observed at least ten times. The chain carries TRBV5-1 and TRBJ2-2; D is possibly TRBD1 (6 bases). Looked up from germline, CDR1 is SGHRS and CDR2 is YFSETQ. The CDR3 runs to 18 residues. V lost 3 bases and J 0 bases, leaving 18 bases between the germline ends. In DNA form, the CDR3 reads TGCGCCAGCAGCTGGGGGCGCGGGTGGAGAACGAACACCGGGGAGCTGTTTTTT. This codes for CASSWGRGWRTNTGELFF.

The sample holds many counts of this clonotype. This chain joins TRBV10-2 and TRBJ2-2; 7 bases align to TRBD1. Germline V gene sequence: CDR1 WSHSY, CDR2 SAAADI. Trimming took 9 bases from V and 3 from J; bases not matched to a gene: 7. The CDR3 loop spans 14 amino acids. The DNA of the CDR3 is TGCGCCAGTCGGGGACAGAGATACACCGGGGAGCTGTTTTTT. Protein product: CASRGQRYTGELFF.